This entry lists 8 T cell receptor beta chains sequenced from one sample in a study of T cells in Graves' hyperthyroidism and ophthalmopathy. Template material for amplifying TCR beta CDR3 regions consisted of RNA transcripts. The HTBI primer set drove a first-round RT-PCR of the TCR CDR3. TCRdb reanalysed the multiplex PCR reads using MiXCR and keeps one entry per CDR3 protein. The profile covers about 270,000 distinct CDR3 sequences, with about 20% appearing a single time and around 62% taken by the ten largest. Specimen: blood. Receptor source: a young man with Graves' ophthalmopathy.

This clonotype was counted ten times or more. The chain's CDR3 is CASSTSGGRTEAFF. The CDR3 coding sequence is TGTGCCAGCAGTACTTCAGGAGGGCGAACTGAAGCTTTCTTT. The chain combines TRBV28 with TRBJ1-1; D ambiguous. In germline, CDR1 is MDHEN, CDR2 SYDVKM. Between the trimmed V and J ends, which lost 5 bases and 5 bases, there was a span of 15 bases. This CDR3 has 14 residues.

DNA of the CDR3: TGTGCCAGTAGTATAGGTGCAGGGGTTATCTATGGCTACACCTTC. Translated: CASSIGAGVIYGYTF. The genes are TRBV19 and TRBJ1-2; possible D gene TRBD1, 6 bases. In germline, CDR1 is LNHDA, CDR2 SQIVND (reference sequence). This CDR3 spans 15 amino acids. Trimming pared 1 base from V and 4 bases from J, leaving 13 bases between. The full variable domain, completed using reference TRBV19 and TRBJ1-2, is DGGITQSPKYLFRKEGQNVTLSCEQNLNHDAMYWYRQDPGQGLRLIYYSQIVNDFQKGDIAEGYSVSREKKESFPLTVTSAQKNPTAFYLCASSIGAGVIYGYTFGSGTRLTVV.

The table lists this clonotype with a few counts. The CDR3 DNA reads as TGTGCCAGTAGTACCGACAGGCCCTCTGGAAACACCATATATTTT. As protein: CASSTDRPSGNTIYF. J is TRBJ1-3 and V is TRBV19, with D maybe TRBD1 (6 bases). Per the germline V gene, CDR1 is LNHDA and CDR2 is SQIVND (reference sequence). This CDR3 comprises 15 residues. V lost 4 bases to trimming and J lost 0 bases, with 10 bases between them. Filled out from reference TRBV19 and TRBJ1-3, the complete variable domain reads DGGITQSPKYLFRKEGQNVTLSCEQNLNHDAMYWYRQDPGQGLRLIYYSQIVNDFQKGDIAEGYSVSREKKESFPLTVTSAQKNPTAFYLCASSTDRPSGNTIYFGEGSWLTVV.

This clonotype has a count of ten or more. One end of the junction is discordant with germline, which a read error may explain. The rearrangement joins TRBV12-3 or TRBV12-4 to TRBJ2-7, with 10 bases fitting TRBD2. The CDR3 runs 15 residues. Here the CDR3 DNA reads TGTGCCAGCAGCTTAGGACTAGCGGTCTCCTACGAGCAGTACTTC. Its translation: CASSLGLAVSYEQYF.

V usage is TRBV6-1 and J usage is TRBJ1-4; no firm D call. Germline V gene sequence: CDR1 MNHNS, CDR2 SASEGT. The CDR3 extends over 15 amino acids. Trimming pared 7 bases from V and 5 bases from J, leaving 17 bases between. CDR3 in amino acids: CASTRDRGWNEKLFF. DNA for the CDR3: TGTGCCAGCACCCGAGACCGCGGCTGGAATGAAAAACTGTTTTTT.

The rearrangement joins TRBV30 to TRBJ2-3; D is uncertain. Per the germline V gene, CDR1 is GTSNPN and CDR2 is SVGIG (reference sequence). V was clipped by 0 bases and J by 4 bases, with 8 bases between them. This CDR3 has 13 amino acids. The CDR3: CAWSVREADTQYF. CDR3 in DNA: TGTGCCTGGAGTGTACGAGAGGCAGATACGCAGTATTTT.

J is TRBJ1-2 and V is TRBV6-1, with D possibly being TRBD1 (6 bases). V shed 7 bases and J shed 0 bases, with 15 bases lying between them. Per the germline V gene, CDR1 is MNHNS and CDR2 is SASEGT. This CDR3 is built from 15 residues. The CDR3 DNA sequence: TGTGCCAGCAAAGGAACAGGGACGGCTAACTATGGCTACACCTTC. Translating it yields CASKGTGTANYGYTF.

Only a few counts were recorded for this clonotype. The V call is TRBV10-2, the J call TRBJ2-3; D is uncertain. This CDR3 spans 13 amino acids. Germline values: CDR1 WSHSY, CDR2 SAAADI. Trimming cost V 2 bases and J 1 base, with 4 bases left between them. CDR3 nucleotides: TGCGCCAGCAGTGAGCGGGGCACAGATACGCAGTATTTT. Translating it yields CASSERGTDTQYF.